A single T cell receptor beta chain is shown here with its context. The CDR3 spans 17 residues. The V gene's germline CDR1 is LNHDA and CDR2 SQIVND (reference sequence). J gave up 1 base and V 5 bases, and 9 bases lay outside the gene matches. This sample is drawn from a study of blood T cell repertoires in COVID-19. Overall study context: Both acute and convalescent COVID-19 samples were obtained from the United States, Italy and Spain. Nucleic acid was either cDNA or gDNA, and it came from T cells, B-cell-depleted T cells, or PBMCs.

In the original analysis: From reference gene primer amplification, estimates of nucleated cell counts were derived. The data were produced by immunoSEQ multiplex PCR, yet TCRdb's version contains in-frame clones alone and is incomplete. That table supplies the V and J calls and clone size; D and trimming were determined from the DNA. The sample consists of roughly 63,000 clones, 80% to 90% of them appearing once. This chain joins TRBV19 and TRBJ2-1; 9 bases fit TRBD2. The material sequenced was peripheral blood. The source of this sequence is a man aged 45-60 years with active COVID-19. In DNA, the CDR3 is TGTGCCAGTAGTCGTACGACTAGCGGAACTTCCTACAATGAGCAGTTCTTC. The encoded protein is CASSRTTSGTSYNEQFF.